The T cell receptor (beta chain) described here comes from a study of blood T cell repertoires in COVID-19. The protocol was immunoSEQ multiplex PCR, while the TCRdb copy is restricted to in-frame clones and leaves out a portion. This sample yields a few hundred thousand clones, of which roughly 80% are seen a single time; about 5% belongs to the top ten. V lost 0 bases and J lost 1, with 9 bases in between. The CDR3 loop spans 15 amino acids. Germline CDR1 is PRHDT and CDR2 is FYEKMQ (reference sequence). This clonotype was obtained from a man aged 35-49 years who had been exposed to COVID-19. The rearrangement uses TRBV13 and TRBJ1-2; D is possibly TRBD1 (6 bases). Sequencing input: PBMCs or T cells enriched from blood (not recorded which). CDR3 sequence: CASSLGDRINYGYTF. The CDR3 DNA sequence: TGTGCCAGCAGCTTAGGTGACAGGATTAACTATGGCTACACCTTC.